This section outlines one TCR beta chain sequence together with its context. Its specificity is not known. The entry originates in a study of T cell repertoires in cytomegalovirus infection. About the research overall: The public TCR beta signatures pointed to both CMV infection and matching HLA type.

Regarding the study as a whole: Identification of carriers of CMV plus the relevant HLA was performed using cumulative public TCR beta family frequency.

CDR1 MNHEY and CDR2 SVGAGI come from the germline V gene. V lost 0 bases, J lost 7 bases, and 9 bases lay in between. The length of the CDR3 is 14 residues. TCRdb reanalysed the reads using MiXCR and keeps one entry per CDR3 protein. The data show around 81,000 distinct CDR3 sequences, approximately 42% seen once. This material consisted of CD8+ T cells from cultured PBMCs, taken from culture after CMV antigen stimulation. The receptor was derived from a human donor in good health (CMV status not recorded). Some clones in this sample may be carry-over from other donors' samples. The chain recombines TRBV6-5 with TRBJ1-4, with D hard to call. The CDR3 nucleotides read TGTGCCAGCAGTTACTCATCGGCAGCTGAAAAACTGTTTTTT. Amino acid sequence: CASSYSSAAEKLFF.